A selection of T cell receptor beta chains follows, all from one sample in a study of T cell responses to AZD1222 COVID-19 vaccine. Using immunoSEQ multiplex PCR, the repertoire was profiled, and TCRdb retains in-frame clones only, with some absent. Among roughly 150,000 clones, approximately 91% were seen once, and the ten largest hold roughly 5.5%. The input for sequencing was peripheral blood, taken on day 0 of AZD1222 vaccination. All receptors come from an adult in good health. The CDR3 runs from the conserved cysteine through the conserved F or W. The D gene is left open where the match is weak. Only some rows state a clone size, as once, few, many or a class for expanded clones.

>TRBV7-9|TRBJ2-2|NA|NA
CASSSIGGYTGELFF
TGTGCCAGCAGCTCTATAGGGGGTTACACCGGGGAGCTGTTTTTT
>TRBV7-8|TRBJ1-5|NA|NA
CASSLVWGKDQPQHF
TGTGCCAGCAGCTTAGTTTGGGGAAAGGACCAGCCCCAGCATTTT
>TRBV2|TRBJ2-5|TRBD2|once
CASSSRTSGLETQYF
TGTGCCAGCAGTTCCAGGACTAGTGGTCTAGAGACCCAGTACTTC
>TRBV19|TRBJ1-5|NA|NA
CASSEIGNSNQPQHF
TGTGCCAGTAGCGAAATAGGTAATAGCAATCAGCCCCAGCATTTT
>TRBV5-1|TRBJ1-6|TRBD1|NA
CASSRKPGQGEASPLHF
TGCGCCAGCAGCCGGAAACCGGGACAGGGGGAGGCTTCACCCCTCCACTTT
>TRBV25-1|TRBJ2-2|NA|NA
CASSDPLNTGELFF
TGTGCCAGCAGTGATCCTCTTAACACCGGGGAGCTGTTTTTT
>TRBV7-2|TRBJ1-6|NA|NA
CASSAASSGNSPLHF
TGTGCCAGCAGCGCGGCATCCAGTGGCAATTCACCCCTCCACTTT
>TRBV4-1|TRBJ1-2|TRBD1|NA
CASRPTGENNYGYTF
TGCGCCAGCAGGCCGACAGGGGAAAATAACTATGGCTACACCTTC
>TRBV7-9|TRBJ2-5|TRBD1|NA
CASSPSGGQETQYF
TGTGCCAGCAGCCCCTCAGGGGGCCAAGAGACCCAGTACTTC
>TRBV14|TRBJ2-3|NA|NA
CASSRDLSDTQYF
TGTGCCAGCAGCCGAGACCTCTCAGATACGCAGTATTTT
>TRBV24-1|TRBJ1-2|NA|NA
CATSGTSYFYGYTF
TGTGCCACCAGTGGCACCTCCTATTTCTATGGCTACACCTTC
>TRBV27|TRBJ1-5|NA|NA
CASSPRGEGSNQPQHF
TGTGCCAGCAGTCCCCGAGGGGAAGGAAGCAATCAGCCCCAGCATTTT
>TRBV3-1/TRBV3-2|TRBJ1-2|NA|NA
CASSQLQVGGYTF
TGTGCCAGCAGCCAACTTCAGGTGGGTGGCTACACCTTC
>TRBV7-6|TRBJ1-5|TRBD1|once
CASSPSDRGIYRNQPQHF
TGTGCCAGCAGCCCCTCCGACAGGGGGATCTACCGCAATCAGCCCCAGCATTTT
>TRBV7-3|TRBJ1-1|NA|NA
CASSSGPMNTEAFF
TGTGCCAGCAGCTCCGGACCAATGAACACTGAAGCTTTCTTT
>TRBV7-2|TRBJ2-2|TRBD1|NA
CASSRRTGGTGELFF
TGTGCCAGCAGCCGTAGGACAGGCGGCACCGGGGAGCTGTTTTTT
>TRBV14|TRBJ2-1|NA|NA
CASSSKHLGRINEQFF
TGTGCCAGCAGCTCAAAACACCTAGGGCGGATAAATGAGCAGTTCTTC
>TRBV6-2/TRBV6-3|TRBJ1-1|TRBD1|NA
CASSPGTGGWNTEAFF
TGTGCCAGCAGTCCCGGGACAGGGGGATGGAACACTGAAGCTTTCTTT
>TRBV9|TRBJ1-3|NA|NA
CASSVGGLSSGNTIYF
TGTGCCAGCAGCGTAGGGGGACTGTCCTCTGGAAACACCATATATTTT
>TRBV4-1|TRBJ1-4|TRBD1|NA
CASSQAGGGDEKLFF
TGCGCCAGCAGCCAAGCAGGGGGTGGGGATGAAAAACTGTTTTTT
>TRBV5-1|TRBJ1-2|NA|NA
CASSLEGTYGYTF
TGCGCCAGCAGCTTGGAAGGGACCTATGGCTACACCTTC
>TRBV5-3|TRBJ1-1|NA|NA
CARSSHRRPEAFF
TGTGCCAGAAGCTCGCACAGGAGACCTGAAGCTTTCTTT
>TRBV12-3/TRBV12-4|TRBJ1-4|NA|NA
CASGQPSNEKLFF
TGTGCCAGCGGACAGCCTTCTAATGAAAAACTGTTTTTT